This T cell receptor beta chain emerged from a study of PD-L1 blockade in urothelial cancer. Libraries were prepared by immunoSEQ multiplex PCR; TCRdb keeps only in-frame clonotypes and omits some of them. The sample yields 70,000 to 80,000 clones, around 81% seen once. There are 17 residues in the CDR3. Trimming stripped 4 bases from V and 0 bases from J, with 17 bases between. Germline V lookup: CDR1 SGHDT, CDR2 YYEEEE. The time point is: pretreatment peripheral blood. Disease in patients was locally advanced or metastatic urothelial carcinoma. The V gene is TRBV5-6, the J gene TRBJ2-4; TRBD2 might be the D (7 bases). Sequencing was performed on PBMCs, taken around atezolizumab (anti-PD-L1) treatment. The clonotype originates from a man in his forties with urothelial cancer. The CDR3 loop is CASSPVGGPQAKNIQYF. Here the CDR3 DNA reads TGTGCCAGCAGCCCGGTCGGGGGGCCCCAAGCCAAAAACATTCAGTACTTC.